The 3 T cell receptor beta chains in this list originate from one sample, sequenced in a study of a mutant IDH1 vaccine in newly diagnosed glioma. Sequenced by immunoSEQ multiplex PCR; TCRdb stores in-frame clones only, minus some. The sample has 15,000 or so clones, around 95% seen once; the top ten hold roughly 3.7%. The time point here: baseline, week 1 (first vaccination visit). Treatment here: pre-vaccination baseline after standard-of-care therapy. The specimen was peripheral blood mononuclear cells (PBMCs), collected from a glioma patient treated with radiotherapy, temozolomide or both. The receptor source for this set is a young woman with glioma. Some clones in this sample may be carry-over from other donors' samples.

This rearrangement joins TRBV4-1 to TRBJ2-3, with D uncertain. The length of the CDR3 is 16 residues. V lost 1 base to trimming and J lost 2 bases, with 13 bases between them. Germline V gives CDR1 MGHRA, CDR2 YSYEKL. This CDR3 is CASSQVDLVATDTQYF. CDR3 bases: TGCGCCAGCAGCCAAGTTGACCTCGTGGCCACAGATACGCAGTATTTT.

The rearrangement uses TRBV19 and TRBJ1-1; possible D gene TRBD1, 5 bases. The length of the CDR3 is 14 residues. Germline-derived CDR1 and CDR2 are LNHDA and SQIVND (reference sequence). V was shortened by 3 bases and J by 4 bases, with 12 bases between the two germline ends. CDR3 bases: TGTGCCAGTAGTATCATGACAGACCGCACTGAAGCTTTCTTT. Translation: CASSIMTDRTEAFF.

This clone was seen a single time. V is TRBV20-1 and J is TRBJ2-1; TRBD2 agrees at 8 bases. Germline V gene lookup returns CDR1 DFQATT and CDR2 SNEGSKA (reference sequence). CDR3 length: 11 residues. CDR3 sequence: CRGTSSNEQFF. The CDR3, as DNA: TGCAGGGGGACTAGTTCAAATGAGCAGTTCTTC.